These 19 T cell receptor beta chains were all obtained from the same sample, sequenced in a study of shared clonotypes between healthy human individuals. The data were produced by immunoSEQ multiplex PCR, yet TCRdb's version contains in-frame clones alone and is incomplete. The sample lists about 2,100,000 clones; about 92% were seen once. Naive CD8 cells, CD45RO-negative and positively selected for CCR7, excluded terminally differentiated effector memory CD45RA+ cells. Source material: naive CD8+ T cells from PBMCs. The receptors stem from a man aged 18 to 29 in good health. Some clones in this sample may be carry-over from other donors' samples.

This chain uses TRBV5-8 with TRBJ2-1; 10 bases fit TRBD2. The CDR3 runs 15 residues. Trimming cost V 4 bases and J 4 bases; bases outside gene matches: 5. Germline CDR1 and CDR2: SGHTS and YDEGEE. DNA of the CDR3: TGTGCCAGCAGCCGGACTAGCGGATTTTACAATGAGCAGTTCTTC. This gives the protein CASSRTSGFYNEQFF.

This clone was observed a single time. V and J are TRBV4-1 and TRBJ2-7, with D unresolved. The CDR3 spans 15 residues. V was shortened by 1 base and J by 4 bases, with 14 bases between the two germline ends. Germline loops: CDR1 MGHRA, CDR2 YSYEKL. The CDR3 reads CASSQVPNKKYEQYF. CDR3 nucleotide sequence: TGCGCCAGCAGCCAAGTGCCCAATAAAAAATACGAGCAGTACTTC.

CDR3 sequence: CASSLPGTDLLSGNTIYF. DNA of the CDR3: TGTGCCAGCAGTCTTCCCGGGACAGATCTACTCTCTGGAAACACCATATATTTT. The chain uses TRBV28 and TRBJ1-3; TRBD1 matches at 7 bases. This CDR3 has 18 amino acids. The trim removed 5 bases at V and 0 bases at J, leaving 13 bases unmatched. The germline gives CDR1 MDHEN, CDR2 SYDVKM.

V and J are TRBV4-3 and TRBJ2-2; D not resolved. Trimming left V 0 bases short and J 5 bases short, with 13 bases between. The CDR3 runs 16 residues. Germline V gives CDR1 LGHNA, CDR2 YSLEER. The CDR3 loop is CASSQDRVDWTGELFF. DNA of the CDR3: TGCGCCAGCAGCCAAGATAGGGTCGATTGGACCGGGGAGCTGTTTTTT.

The CDR3 DNA sequence: TGTGCCAGCAGCCCGTGGGGGGGTTCCGAGCAGTACTTC. As protein: CASSPWGGSEQYF. V gene TRBV14 combines with J gene TRBJ2-7; 7 bases fit TRBD2. CDR1 is SGHDN, CDR2 FVKESK, per germline. V dropped 4 bases and J dropped 6; count of bases not matched to a gene: 6. The CDR3 covers 13 residues.

The DNA for the CDR3 is TGTGCCAGTGCTATCTTAGCGGGAAGAGGAGAGACCCAGTACTTC. This encodes CASAILAGRGETQYF. The V call is TRBV6-1, the J call TRBJ2-5; 8 bases map to TRBD2. J lost 4 bases, V lost 9 bases, and 13 bases had no gene match. The length of the CDR3 is 15 residues. Germline assignment: CDR1 MNHNS and CDR2 SASEGT.

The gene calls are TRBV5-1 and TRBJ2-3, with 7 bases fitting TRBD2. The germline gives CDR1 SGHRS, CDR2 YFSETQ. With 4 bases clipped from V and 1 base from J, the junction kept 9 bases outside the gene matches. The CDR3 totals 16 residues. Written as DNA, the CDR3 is TGCGCCAGCAGCATTGCACTAGCGAGAGGCACAGATACGCAGTATTTT. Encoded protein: CASSIALARGTDTQYF.

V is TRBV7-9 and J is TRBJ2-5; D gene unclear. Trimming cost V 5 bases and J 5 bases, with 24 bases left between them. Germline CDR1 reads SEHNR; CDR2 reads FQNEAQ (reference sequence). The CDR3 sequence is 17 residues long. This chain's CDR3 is CASSPRPHLGPRETQYF. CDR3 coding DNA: TGTGCCAGCAGCCCCCGCCCTCACTTAGGCCCAAGGGAGACCCAGTACTTC.

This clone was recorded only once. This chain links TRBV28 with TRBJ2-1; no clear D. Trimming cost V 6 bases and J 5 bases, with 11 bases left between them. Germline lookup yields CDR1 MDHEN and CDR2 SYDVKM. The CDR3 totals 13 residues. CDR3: CASSRLGNNEQFF. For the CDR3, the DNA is TGTGCCAGCAGCCGTCTAGGGAACAATGAGCAGTTCTTC.

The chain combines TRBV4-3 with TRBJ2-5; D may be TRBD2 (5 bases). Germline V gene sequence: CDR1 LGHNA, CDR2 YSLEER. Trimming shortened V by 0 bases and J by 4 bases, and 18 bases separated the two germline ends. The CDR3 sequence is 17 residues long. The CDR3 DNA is TGCGCCAGCAGCCAAGATAGGAGGCTAGCCCCGAGAGAGACCCAGTACTTC. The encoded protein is CASSQDRRLAPRETQYF.

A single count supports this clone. For the CDR3, the DNA is TGTGCCAGCAGTGAATCTCGGACAGGGGGCGGTATAGATACGCAGTATTTT. Protein product: CASSESRTGGGIDTQYF. The J gene is TRBJ2-3, the V gene TRBV2; TRBD1 matches 11 bases. CDR3 length: 17 residues. Trimming cost V 2 bases and J 5 bases; bases outside gene matches: 9. Germline V gene data show CDR1 as SNHLY and CDR2 as FYNNEI.

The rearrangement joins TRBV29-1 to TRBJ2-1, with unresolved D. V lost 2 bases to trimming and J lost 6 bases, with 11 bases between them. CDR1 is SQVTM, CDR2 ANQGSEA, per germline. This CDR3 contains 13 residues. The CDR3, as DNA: TGCAGCGTTGAACTACCCTGGGGCAATGAGCAGTTCTTC. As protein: CSVELPWGNEQFF.

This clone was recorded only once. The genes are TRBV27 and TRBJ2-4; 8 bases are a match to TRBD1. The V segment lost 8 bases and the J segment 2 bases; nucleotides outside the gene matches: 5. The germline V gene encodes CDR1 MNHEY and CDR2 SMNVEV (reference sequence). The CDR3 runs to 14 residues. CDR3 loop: CASSDRATKNIQYF. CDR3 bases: TGTGCCAGCTCGGACAGGGCGACCAAAAACATTCAGTACTTC.

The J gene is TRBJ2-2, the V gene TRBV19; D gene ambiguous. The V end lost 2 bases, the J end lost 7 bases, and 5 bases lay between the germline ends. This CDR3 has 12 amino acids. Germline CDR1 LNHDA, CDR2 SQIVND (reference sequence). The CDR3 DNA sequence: TGTGCCAGTAGTATACTTGGCGGGGAGCTGTTTTTT. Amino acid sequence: CASSILGGELFF.

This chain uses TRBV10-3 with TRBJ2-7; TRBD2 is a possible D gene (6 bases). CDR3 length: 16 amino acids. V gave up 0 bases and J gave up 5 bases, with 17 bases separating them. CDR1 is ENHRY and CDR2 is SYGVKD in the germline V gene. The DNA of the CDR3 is TGTGCCATCAGTGAGTCGGGGGGAACAATCAGCCACGAGCAGTACTTC. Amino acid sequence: CAISESGGTISHEQYF.

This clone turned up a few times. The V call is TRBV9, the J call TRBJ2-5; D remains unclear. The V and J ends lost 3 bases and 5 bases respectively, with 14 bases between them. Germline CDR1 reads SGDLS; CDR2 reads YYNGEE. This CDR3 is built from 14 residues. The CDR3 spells CASSAGSGPETQYF. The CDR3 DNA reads TGTGCCAGCAGCGCCGGATCTGGGCCCGAGACCCAGTACTTC.

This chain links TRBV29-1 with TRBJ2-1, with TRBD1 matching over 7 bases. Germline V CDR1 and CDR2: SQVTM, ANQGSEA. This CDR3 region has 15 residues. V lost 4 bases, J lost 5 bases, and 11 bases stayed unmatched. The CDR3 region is CSVGDRAQRNNEQFF. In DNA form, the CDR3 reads TGCAGCGTTGGAGACAGGGCCCAGCGGAACAATGAGCAGTTCTTC.

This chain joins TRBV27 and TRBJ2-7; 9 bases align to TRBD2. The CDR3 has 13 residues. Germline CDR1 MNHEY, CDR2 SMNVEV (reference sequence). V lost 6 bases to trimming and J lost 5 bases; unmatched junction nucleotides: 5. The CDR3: CASSLAGFDEQYF. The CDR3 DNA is TGTGCCAGCAGCCTAGCGGGATTCGACGAGCAGTACTTC.

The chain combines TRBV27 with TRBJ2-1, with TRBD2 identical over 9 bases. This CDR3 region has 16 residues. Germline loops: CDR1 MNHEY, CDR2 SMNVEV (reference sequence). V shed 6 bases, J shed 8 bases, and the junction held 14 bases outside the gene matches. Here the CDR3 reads CASRPYSGSTWDEQFF. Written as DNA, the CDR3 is TGTGCCAGCAGACCATATAGCGGGAGTACTTGGGATGAGCAGTTCTTC.